This is a list of T cell receptor beta chains from one sample in a study of neoadjuvant anti-PD-1 for oral cavity cancer. The table came from immunoSEQ multiplex PCR; TCRdb's copy has only in-frame clones and leaves some out. The table has about 14,000 clones, roughly 73% seen once. The source material was PBMCs, sampled before nivolumab (anti-PD-1) treatment. These receptors were taken from a person between 40 and 85 years old with oral cavity squamous cell carcinoma. CDR3s include the opening cysteine and the closing phenylalanine or tryptophan. A D gene is named only where the DNA matches it firmly. A clone size is listed for some rows: how often the clone was seen (once, few, many), or a class if it is expanded.

clone_size: .; d_call: .; v_call: TRBV5-4; j_call: TRBJ2-7; cdr3_aa: CASSKFLDEQYF; cdr3_nt: TGTGCCAGCAGCAAGTTCCTCGACGAGCAGTACTTC
clone_size: once; d_call: .; v_call: TRBV5-1; j_call: TRBJ2-1; cdr3_aa: CASSLGGAGVGVEQFF; cdr3_nt: TGCGCCAGCAGCTTGGGGGGGGCGGGAGTTGGGGTGGAGCAGTTCTTC
clone_size: .; d_call: .; v_call: TRBV19; j_call: TRBJ1-1; cdr3_aa: CASNAAGTEAFF; cdr3_nt: TGTGCCAGTAATGCTGCGGGCACTGAAGCTTTCTTT
clone_size: .; d_call: .; v_call: TRBV6-5; j_call: TRBJ1-1; cdr3_aa: CASSFDRSRGEAFF; cdr3_nt: TGTGCCAGCAGCTTTGACAGGTCTAGAGGTGAAGCTTTCTTT
clone_size: .; d_call: TRBD2; v_call: TRBV10-2; j_call: TRBJ2-1; cdr3_aa: CASNLAGGHNEQFF; cdr3_nt: TGCGCCAGCAACCTAGCGGGGGGGCATAATGAGCAGTTCTTC
clone_size: once; d_call: .; v_call: TRBV6-5; j_call: TRBJ2-7; cdr3_aa: CASSYETGRFYEQYF; cdr3_nt: TGTGCCAGCAGTTACGAGACGGGACGATTCTACGAGCAGTACTTC
clone_size: .; d_call: .; v_call: TRBV13; j_call: TRBJ1-2; cdr3_aa: CASSYSGGYTF; cdr3_nt: TGTGCCAGCAGCTACAGCGGTGGCTACACCTTC
clone_size: .; d_call: .; v_call: TRBV6-4; j_call: TRBJ2-2; cdr3_aa: CASSVGGDTGELFF; cdr3_nt: TGTGCCAGCAGTGTTGGCGGGGACACCGGGGAGCTGTTTTTT
clone_size: .; d_call: .; v_call: TRBV2; j_call: TRBJ1-1; cdr3_aa: CASALGNLNTEAFF; cdr3_nt: TGTGCCAGCGCCCTCGGGAATTTGAACACTGAAGCTTTCTTT
clone_size: .; d_call: TRBD1; v_call: TRBV19; j_call: TRBJ1-5; cdr3_aa: CASSPGTGYQPQHF; cdr3_nt: TGTGCCAGTAGTCCAGGGACAGGGTATCAGCCCCAGCATTTT
clone_size: .; d_call: TRBD2; v_call: TRBV11-2; j_call: TRBJ2-7; cdr3_aa: CASSSGFRASGDYEQYF; cdr3_nt: TGTGCCAGCAGTTCGGGTTTTCGGGCTAGCGGGGACTACGAGCAGTACTTC
clone_size: .; d_call: .; v_call: TRBV4-1; j_call: TRBJ1-2; cdr3_aa: CASSQPPRGRGYTF; cdr3_nt: TGCGCCAGCAGCCAGCCCCCTAGGGGCAGGGGCTACACCTTC
clone_size: .; d_call: TRBD2; v_call: TRBV18; j_call: TRBJ2-1; cdr3_aa: CASSQNSGRSNEQFF; cdr3_nt: TGTGCCAGCTCCCAGAATAGCGGGAGGAGCAATGAGCAGTTCTTC
clone_size: .; d_call: TRBD2; v_call: TRBV5-1; j_call: TRBJ2-1; cdr3_aa: CASSFGFSGGGHEQFF; cdr3_nt: TGCGCCAGCAGTTTTGGCTTTAGCGGGGGAGGTCATGAGCAGTTCTTC
clone_size: .; d_call: TRBD2; v_call: TRBV11-2; j_call: TRBJ2-4; cdr3_aa: CASSLGLAGGRARNIQYF; cdr3_nt: TGTGCCAGCAGCTTAGGCCTAGCGGGGGGACGGGCTCGAAACATTCAGTACTTC
clone_size: .; d_call: .; v_call: TRBV5-1; j_call: TRBJ1-2; cdr3_aa: CASRGNYGYTF; cdr3_nt: TGCGCCAGCCGGGGTAACTATGGCTACACCTTC
clone_size: .; d_call: TRBD1; v_call: TRBV6-1; j_call: TRBJ1-2; cdr3_aa: CASSQQTGVRGYTF; cdr3_nt: TGTGCCAGCAGTCAACAGACAGGGGTTCGTGGCTACACCTTC
clone_size: .; d_call: TRBD1; v_call: TRBV13; j_call: TRBJ1-4; cdr3_aa: CASSLKEGTGDEKLFF; cdr3_nt: TGTGCCAGCAGCTTAAAGGAGGGGACAGGGGATGAAAAACTGTTTTTT
clone_size: .; d_call: .; v_call: TRBV2; j_call: TRBJ1-3; cdr3_aa: CASSVGSRSGNTIYF; cdr3_nt: TGTGCCAGCAGTGTCGGCTCCCGCTCTGGAAACACCATATATTTT
clone_size: once; d_call: .; v_call: TRBV5-1; j_call: TRBJ2-5; cdr3_aa: CASSLRGSQETQYF; cdr3_nt: TGCGCCAGCAGCTTGCGGGGGTCCCAAGAGACCCAGTACTTC
clone_size: .; d_call: TRBD1; v_call: TRBV5-1; j_call: TRBJ1-6; cdr3_aa: CASSQQGAGSPLHF; cdr3_nt: TGCGCCAGCAGCCAACAGGGGGCAGGGTCACCCCTCCACTTT
clone_size: .; d_call: .; v_call: TRBV20-1; j_call: TRBJ2-5; cdr3_aa: CSANGVKTQYF; cdr3_nt: TGCAGTGCTAACGGGGTCAAGACCCAGTACTTC
clone_size: .; d_call: .; v_call: TRBV7-9; j_call: TRBJ2-3; cdr3_aa: CASSLTGSTDTQYF; cdr3_nt: TGTGCCAGCAGCTTAACAGGGAGCACAGATACGCAGTATTTT
clone_size: few; d_call: .; v_call: TRBV5-4; j_call: TRBJ2-5; cdr3_aa: CASSTATRTETQYF; cdr3_nt: TGTGCCAGCAGCACGGCAACCAGAACAGAGACCCAGTACTTC
clone_size: .; d_call: TRBD2; v_call: TRBV5-1; j_call: TRBJ2-3; cdr3_aa: CASSLPTGTSGGTDTQYF; cdr3_nt: TGCGCCAGCAGCTTGCCTACTGGGACTAGCGGAGGCACAGATACGCAGTATTTT
clone_size: large; d_call: .; v_call: TRBV6-4; j_call: TRBJ2-3; cdr3_aa: CASSEEAGSSTDTQYF; cdr3_nt: TGTGCCAGCAGTGAAGAGGCGGGCTCTAGCACAGATACGCAGTATTTT
clone_size: .; d_call: TRBD1; v_call: TRBV4-1; j_call: TRBJ1-1; cdr3_aa: CASSQVRTGRDEAFF; cdr3_nt: TGCGCCAGCAGCCAAGTCCGGACAGGCCGGGATGAAGCTTTCTTT
clone_size: few; d_call: .; v_call: TRBV6-1; j_call: TRBJ1-5; cdr3_aa: CASSEVGHQPQHF; cdr3_nt: TGTGCCAGCAGTGAAGTAGGACATCAGCCCCAGCATTTT
clone_size: .; d_call: .; v_call: TRBV25-1; j_call: TRBJ1-3; cdr3_aa: CAAQGSGNTIYF; cdr3_nt: TGTGCCGCACAGGGATCTGGAAACACCATATATTTT
clone_size: .; d_call: TRBD2; v_call: TRBV15; j_call: TRBJ2-1; cdr3_aa: CASSDRGGKNEQFF; cdr3_nt: TGTGCCTCCTCAGATCGGGGGGGCAAAAATGAGCAGTTCTTC
clone_size: .; d_call: .; v_call: TRBV19; j_call: TRBJ1-1; cdr3_aa: CASSIDRGVVNTEAFF; cdr3_nt: TGTGCCAGTAGTATAGATCGGGGCGTTGTGAACACTGAAGCTTTCTTT
clone_size: .; d_call: TRBD1; v_call: TRBV28; j_call: TRBJ2-6; cdr3_aa: CASSFLEIRQGAGANVLTF; cdr3_nt: TGTGCCAGCAGTTTCCTGGAAATTCGACAGGGGGCTGGGGCCAACGTCCTGACTTTC
clone_size: .; d_call: .; v_call: TRBV10-3; j_call: TRBJ1-4; cdr3_aa: CAINRQGPGEKLFF; cdr3_nt: TGTGCCATCAATCGACAAGGCCCTGGCGAAAAACTGTTTTTT
clone_size: .; d_call: TRBD2; v_call: TRBV10-1; j_call: TRBJ2-3; cdr3_aa: CASSVGLGLAGADTQYF; cdr3_nt: TGCGCCAGCAGTGTTGGGCTTGGACTAGCGGGAGCAGATACGCAGTATTTT
clone_size: .; d_call: .; v_call: TRBV19; j_call: TRBJ2-1; cdr3_aa: CASMRSGRNEQFF; cdr3_nt: TGTGCCAGTATGCGGTCCGGGAGAAATGAGCAGTTCTTC
clone_size: .; d_call: .; v_call: TRBV28; j_call: TRBJ2-7; cdr3_aa: CATHLTGAYEQYF; cdr3_nt: TGTGCCACGCACCTTACGGGTGCCTACGAGCAGTACTTC
clone_size: once; d_call: .; v_call: TRBV2; j_call: TRBJ1-5; cdr3_aa: CASSLHREPQHF; cdr3_nt: TGTGCCAGCAGTCTCCATCGGGAGCCCCAGCATTTT
clone_size: .; d_call: .; v_call: TRBV5-8; j_call: TRBJ1-5; cdr3_aa: CASSLAGLVNQPQHF; cdr3_nt: TGTGCCAGCAGCTTAGCAGGGCTGGTCAATCAGCCCCAGCATTTT
clone_size: .; d_call: TRBD1; v_call: TRBV6-6; j_call: TRBJ1-5; cdr3_aa: CASSYSAGGGHQPQHF; cdr3_nt: TGTGCCAGCAGTTACTCTGCAGGGGGGGGACATCAGCCCCAGCATTTT
clone_size: .; d_call: .; v_call: TRBV7-3; j_call: TRBJ2-2; cdr3_aa: CASSLKSGANTGELFF; cdr3_nt: TGTGCCAGCAGCTTAAAGTCGGGGGCGAACACCGGGGAGCTGTTTTTT
clone_size: once; d_call: .; v_call: TRBV2; j_call: TRBJ2-5; cdr3_aa: CASSPAEVQQETQYF; cdr3_nt: TGTGCCAGCAGTCCCGCGGAGGTGCAGCAAGAGACCCAGTACTTC
clone_size: .; d_call: TRBD1; v_call: TRBV5-6; j_call: TRBJ2-2; cdr3_aa: CASSGTGTRTGELFF; cdr3_nt: TGTGCCAGCAGTGGGACAGGGACCAGGACCGGGGAGCTGTTTTTT
clone_size: .; d_call: TRBD1; v_call: TRBV6-5; j_call: TRBJ2-1; cdr3_aa: CASSPSTGDNEQFF; cdr3_nt: TGTGCCAGCAGTCCCTCCACAGGGGACAATGAGCAGTTCTTC
clone_size: .; d_call: .; v_call: TRBV5-1; j_call: TRBJ2-1; cdr3_aa: CASRAPGTMYNEQFF; cdr3_nt: TGCGCCAGCAGGGCCCCCGGGACCATGTACAATGAGCAGTTCTTC
clone_size: .; d_call: TRBD1; v_call: TRBV7-8; j_call: TRBJ1-1; cdr3_aa: CASSSQTGGYTEAFF; cdr3_nt: TGTGCCAGCAGCTCCCAGACAGGGGGGTACACTGAAGCTTTCTTT
clone_size: .; d_call: .; v_call: TRBV9; j_call: TRBJ1-1; cdr3_aa: CASSAQTGILTEAFF; cdr3_nt: TGTGCCAGCAGCGCCCAAACAGGGATATTAACTGAAGCTTTCTTT
clone_size: .; d_call: .; v_call: TRBV28; j_call: TRBJ1-5; cdr3_aa: CASSFGGVSNQPQHF; cdr3_nt: TGTGCCAGCAGTTTTGGAGGGGTATCCAATCAGCCCCAGCATTTT
clone_size: .; d_call: .; v_call: TRBV5-4; j_call: TRBJ1-1; cdr3_aa: CASSLGVDQNTEAFF; cdr3_nt: TGTGCCAGCAGCTTGGGGGTAGATCAGAACACTGAAGCTTTCTTT
clone_size: .; d_call: TRBD1; v_call: TRBV5-1; j_call: TRBJ1-1; cdr3_aa: CASSQGQGWNTEAFF; cdr3_nt: TGCGCCAGCAGCCAGGGACAGGGCTGGAACACTGAAGCTTTCTTT
clone_size: .; d_call: TRBD2; v_call: TRBV27; j_call: TRBJ2-3; cdr3_aa: CASSPLSGRRADTQYF; cdr3_nt: TGTGCCAGCAGTCCTTTAAGCGGGAGGAGGGCAGATACGCAGTATTTT
clone_size: .; d_call: .; v_call: TRBV27; j_call: TRBJ2-2; cdr3_aa: CASSTRPVDGELFF; cdr3_nt: TGTGCCAGCAGTACCCGGCCTGTGGACGGGGAGCTGTTTTTT